Below are 9 T cell receptor beta chains sequenced from a single sample in a study of blood T cell repertoires in COVID-19. Using immunoSEQ multiplex PCR, the repertoire was profiled, and TCRdb retains in-frame clones only, with some absent. The table lists some 200,000 clones, approximately 87% of them singletons. The sample comprised PBMCs or T cells enriched from blood (not recorded which). These TCRs come from a woman between 50 and 59 years old in a cohort exposed to, infected with or recovered from COVID-19 (not recorded which).

The V and J genes are TRBV5-1 and TRBJ1-2, with 7 nucleotides matching TRBD1. Germline lookup yields CDR1 SGHRS and CDR2 YFSETQ. This CDR3 has 16 amino acids. V shed 0 bases, J shed 4 bases, and the junction held 9 bases outside the gene matches. CDR3 nucleotide sequence: TGCGCCAGCAGCTTGGATGTCCCGACAGGGATCTATGGCTACACCTTC. It encodes CASSLDVPTGIYGYTF.

The rearrangement links TRBV19 to TRBJ1-2; TRBD1 might be the D (5 bases). V was cut by 8 bases and J by 11 bases, with 21 bases left in between. Germline V gene sequence: CDR1 LNHDA, CDR2 SQIVND (reference sequence). The CDR3 consists of 13 residues. In DNA, the CDR3 is TGTGCCAGTTTTAGTCGGGGGACCCTTAATTACACCTTC. Encoded protein: CASFSRGTLNYTF.

The chain employs TRBV3-1 (or the pseudogene TRBV3-2) and TRBJ1-2; unclear D gene. Germline CDR1 LGHDT, CDR2 YNNKEL (reference sequence). V lost 1 base and J 2 bases, leaving 5 bases between the germline ends. CDR3 length equals 13 residues. CDR3: CASSQGENYGYTF. For the CDR3, the DNA is TGTGCCAGCAGCCAAGGGGAGAACTATGGCTACACCTTC.

The V gene is TRBV10-2, the J gene TRBJ2-2; D perhaps matches TRBD1 (6 bases). V dropped 7 bases and J dropped 1 base, with 13 bases sitting between them. The CDR3 sequence is 15 residues long. CDR1 is WSHSY and CDR2 is SAAADI in the germline V gene. The CDR3 here is CASTRTVQNTGELFF. In DNA, the CDR3 is TGCGCCAGCACTCGGACAGTCCAGAACACCGGGGAGCTGTTTTTT.

The gene calls are TRBV28 and TRBJ1-6, with TRBD1 as a possible D gene (6 bases). The germline V and J ends were trimmed by 6 bases and 9 bases, with 15 bases remaining between them. CDR1 and CDR2 from the germline V gene are MDHEN and SYDVKM. The CDR3 extends over 14 amino acids. The CDR3 DNA sequence: TGTGCCAGCAGCCTAAGGACAGTGAGTTCACCCCTCCACTTT. Encoded protein: CASSLRTVSSPLHF. The complete variable domain, with remaining parts taken from reference TRBV28 and TRBJ1-6, reads DVKVTQSSRYLVKRTGEKVFLECVQDMDHENMFWYRQDPGLGLRLIYFSYDVKMKEKGDIPEGYSVSREKKERFSLILESASTNQTSMYLCASSLRTVSSPLHFGNGTRLTVT.

The rearrangement uses TRBV15 and TRBJ1-2, with a tentative D call TRBD1 (5 bases). Trimming took 1 base from V and 5 from J, leaving 20 bases between them. The germline gives CDR1 LNHNV, CDR2 YYDKDF (reference sequence). The CDR3 totals 17 residues. The CDR3 is CATSRAGREGVWYGYTF. As DNA, the CDR3 is TGTGCCACCAGCAGAGCCGGCAGGGAGGGCGTTTGGTATGGCTACACCTTC.

This chain connects TRBV7-2 to TRBJ1-1, with TRBD1 matching over 7 bases. Losses at the gene ends were 8 bases for V and 1 base for J; bases not matched to a gene: 7. CDR3 length: 14 amino acids. Germline CDR1 reads SGHTA; CDR2 reads FQGNSA. The CDR3 sequence: CASRWDSSNTEAFF. The CDR3 nucleotides are TGTGCCAGCCGTTGGGACAGTTCGAACACTGAAGCTTTCTTT.

The chain links TRBV7-9 to TRBJ1-6; tentative D call: TRBD1 (6 bases). Germline CDR1 SEHNR, CDR2 FQNEAQ (reference sequence). V lost 1 base and J lost 8, with 12 bases in between. CDR3 length: 15 residues. The CDR3 DNA reads TGTGCCAGCAGCTTAGGAAAGGGGGGGGATTCACCCCTCCACTTT. It encodes CASSLGKGGDSPLHF.

This rearrangement joins TRBV10-3 to TRBJ2-5; D might be TRBD2 (6 bases). CDR1 and CDR2 (germline): ENHRY, SYGVKD. The CDR3 covers 14 residues. V lost 0 bases to trimming and J lost 2 bases, with 7 bases between them. CDR3 bases: TGTGCCATCAGTGAGTCGGGGGGTCAAGAGACCCAGTACTTC. Translating it yields CAISESGGQETQYF.